This T cell receptor (beta chain) stems from a study of blood T cell repertoires in COVID-19. Whole-study context: The origin of the acute and convalescent COVID-19 samples was the United States, Italy and Spain. T cells, B-cell-depleted T cells, or PBMCs supplied cDNA or gDNA.

How the authors handled the data: Reference gene primer amplification gave estimated nucleated cell counts. Using immunoSEQ multiplex PCR, the repertoire was profiled, and TCRdb retains in-frame clones only, with some absent. The DNA was the basis for D and trimming; V, J and clone size are from that table. This table holds about 75,000 clones, roughly 70% found once. This CDR3 has 15 amino acids. Germline V lookup: CDR1 LNHDA, CDR2 SQIVND (reference sequence). V gave up 5 bases and J gave up 1 base; unmatched junction bases: 8. The chain carries TRBV19 and TRBJ2-7; 7 nucleotides line up with TRBD2. The sample consisted of peripheral blood. This sequence was found in a human donor with acute or convalescent COVID-19. The donor label of this sample is uncertain. CDR3 sequence reads: CASSRGLGGSYEQYF. CDR3 DNA sequence: TGTGCCAGTAGTCGGGGCCTGGGAGGGTCCTACGAGCAGTACTTC.